Listed below are T cell receptor beta chains from one sample, sequenced in a study of vaccination and CD4 T cells after COVID-19. TCRdb independently ran MiXCR on the PCR reads; one entry per CDR3 protein. Of fewer than 15,000 distinct CDR3 sequences in the sample, around 38% are singletons; the top ten hold about 9.3%. These receptors are not linked to any known antigen. The specimen comprised CD4+ T cells from blood, cultured in vitro, sampled after SARS-CoV-2 vaccination. Receptors were obtained from a human donor who had recovered from COVID-19. The CDR3 runs from the conserved cysteine through the conserved F or W. The D gene is left open where the match is weak. Clone size is given for some rows only: seen once, a few or many times, or a class if the clone is expanded.

TRBJ2-1 | TRBV5-4 | NA | few | TGTGCCAGCAGCGTCGAGGGGGGGACGTACAATGAGCAGTTCTTC | CASSVEGGTYNEQFF
TRBJ2-1 | TRBV10-2 | TRBD2 | few | TGCGCCAGCAGTGATCTAGCGGGGCTGTACAATGAGCAGTTCTTC | CASSDLAGLYNEQFF
TRBJ2-5 | TRBV6-2/TRBV6-3 | TRBD1 | few | TGTGCCAGCAGACCTACGGGACAGGGCGGGGAGACCCAGTACTTC | CASRPTGQGGETQYF
TRBJ1-1 | TRBV6-2/TRBV6-3 | NA | few | TGTGCCAGCAGTTACTCCGAAGGGGTACTCCCAATGAACACTGAAGCTTTCTTT | CASSYSEGVLPMNTEAFF
TRBJ1-6 | TRBV29-1 | TRBD1 | NA | TGCAGCGCCAGGACAGGGGGGATGAATTCACCCCTCCACTTT | CSARTGGMNSPLHF
TRBJ2-1 | TRBV19 | TRBD2 | NA | TGTGCCAGTAGTATCCGAACAGTTATGGGACTAGCGGGGGGGGATGAGCAGTTCTTC | CASSIRTVMGLAGGDEQFF
TRBJ2-5 | TRBV20-1 | NA | NA | TGCAGTTCAAAACCACAGATACAAGAGACCCAGTACTTC | CSSKPQIQETQYF
TRBJ1-5 | TRBV11-1 | NA | medium-sized | TGTGCCAGCAGCTTACGGGTTGGTCAGCCCCAGCATTTT | CASSLRVGQPQHF
TRBJ1-2 | TRBV18 | TRBD1 | once | TGTGCCAGCTCACCGGGACAGAACTATGGCTACACCTTC | CASSPGQNYGYTF
TRBJ2-1 | TRBV6-1 | TRBD2 | few | TGTGCCAGCCGGACTAGCGGGGAATACAATGAGCAGTTCTTC | CASRTSGEYNEQFF
TRBJ1-1 | TRBV19 | NA | NA | TGTGCCAGTAGTATATTCGCAGCGGTGAAGAACACTGAAGCTTTCTTT | CASSIFAAVKNTEAFF
TRBJ1-2 | TRBV27 | NA | NA | TGTGCCAGCAGCCCTACGCGGCGCGCGGGAAACGATGGCTACACCTTC | CASSPTRRAGNDGYTF
TRBJ1-2 | TRBV7-9 | TRBD1 | few | TGTGCTACGGGACAGGGGGAGGTGAGCTATGGCTACACCTTC | CATGQGEVSYGYTF
TRBJ2-3 | TRBV24-1 | NA | few | TGTGCCACCAGTGACGAAGTGGGAGGTGCAGATACGCAGTATTTT | CATSDEVGGADTQYF
TRBJ1-2 | TRBV6-2/TRBV6-3 | NA | few | TGTGCCAGCAGTTACAATCCACAGGGCAGCTTCTATGGCTACACCTTC | CASSYNPQGSFYGYTF
TRBJ1-2 | TRBV30 | NA | NA | TGTGCCTGGAGTGTAACGCCGGGGGCGCTTCCTGGCTACACCTTC | CAWSVTPGALPGYTF
TRBJ1-2 | TRBV21-1 | NA | NA | TGTGCCAGCAGCAAAGGATCAACTACAGGAGCCAATAACTATGGCTACACCTTC | CASSKGSTTGANNYGYTF
TRBJ1-1 | TRBV7-6 | NA | few | TGTGCCAGCAGCCCAATGGGGCTGAACACTGAAGCTTTCTTT | CASSPMGLNTEAFF
TRBJ1-5 | TRBV28 | NA | few | TGTGCCAGCAGTCAGGTCCAGGGGTTGGTTGGCAATCAGCCCCAGCATTTT | CASSQVQGLVGNQPQHF
TRBJ2-7 | TRBV11-2 | TRBD1 | once | TGTGCCAGCAGCACTAGACAGGGACGGCGGCTCGAGCAGTACTTC | CASSTRQGRRLEQYF
TRBJ1-3 | TRBV25-1 | TRBD1 | NA | TGTGCCAGCATGGACTCAGGGGGATCTGGAAACACCATATATTTT | CASMDSGGSGNTIYF
TRBJ2-1 | TRBV7-7 | NA | NA | TGTGCCAGCAGCTTAGAGGATCGCCCGGGAAGGGATGAGCAGTTCTTC | CASSLEDRPGRDEQFF
TRBJ2-5 | TRBV7-2 | TRBD2 | few | TGTGCCAGCAGCTTAGCGGGAGGGGTAGGCCAAGAGACCCAGTACTTC | CASSLAGGVGQETQYF
TRBJ1-1 | TRBV12-3/TRBV12-4 | NA | few | TGTGCCAGCAGAAATCGTGGCACTGAAGCTTTCTTT | CASRNRGTEAFF
TRBJ2-5 | TRBV5-4 | NA | NA | TGTGCCAGCAGCTTGGCTCAAAACACGGGAGAGACCCAGTACTTC | CASSLAQNTGETQYF
TRBJ2-7 | TRBV24-1 | TRBD1 | NA | TGTGCCACCAGTGAACACGACAGGGCCCAGCAGTACTTC | CATSEHDRAQQYF
TRBJ1-1 | TRBV6-5 | NA | NA | TGTGCCAGCAGTTACCAGGGCAGGGTGGTTGGTATGAACACTGAAGCTTTCTTT | CASSYQGRVVGMNTEAFF
TRBJ1-1 | TRBV6-1 | TRBD1 | NA | TGTGCCAGCAGTAGGGACAGGGGTTTGAACACTGAAGCTTTCTTT | CASSRDRGLNTEAFF
TRBJ2-5 | TRBV12-3/TRBV12-4 | NA | NA | TGTGCCAGCAGTTTAGGTTTTGGAGGCGAGACCCAGTACTTC | CASSLGFGGETQYF